The 29 T cell receptor beta chains presented below share a single source sample, sequenced in a study of blood T cell repertoires in COVID-19 (dated by TCRdb to 2020 to 2022). Libraries were made using the immunoSEQ multiplex PCR assay. What TCRdb holds here is the immuneACCESS table cut down to in-frame rearrangements. Part of the clones is not present; checked against another copy, under half of the missing clones reflect an unresolved V gene, and the others are unexplained. The sample includes 250,000 or so clones, with about 91% observed a single time. The biggest ten clones account for 1.2% of the sample. Sequences were obtained from PBMCs or T cells enriched from blood (not recorded which). The receptors originated from a human donor in a cohort exposed to, infected with or recovered from COVID-19 (not recorded which). The donor label of this sample is uncertain.

The V call is TRBV27, the J call TRBJ2-1; D might be TRBD2 (6 bases). Germline CDR1 and CDR2: MNHEY and SMNVEV (reference sequence). The V and J ends lost 3 bases and 2 bases respectively, with 8 bases between them. This CDR3 has 14 residues. CDR3 region: CASSLEGPYNEQFF. The CDR3 DNA follows: TGTGCCAGCAGTTTGGAGGGGCCCTACAATGAGCAGTTCTTC.

The V and J genes are TRBV7-2 and TRBJ2-2, with 10 bases aligning to TRBD1. V lost 3 bases to trimming and J lost 6 bases; unmatched junction nucleotides: 7. The CDR3 is made up of 16 amino acids. CDR1 and CDR2 (germline): SGHTA, FQGNSA. Here the CDR3 reads CASSFRTGGPAGELFF. The CDR3 coding sequence is TGTGCCAGCAGCTTCCGGACAGGGGGACCTGCCGGGGAGCTGTTTTTT. Supplemented by reference TRBV7-2 and TRBJ2-2, the full variable domain reads GAGVSQSPSNKVTEKGKDVELRCDPISGHTALYWYRQSLGQGLEFLIYFQGNSAPDKSGLPSDRFSAERTGGSVSTLTIQRTQQEDSAVYLCASSFRTGGPAGELFFGEGSRLTVL.

The rearrangement joins TRBV4-1 to TRBJ1-6, with TRBD1 identical over 8 bases. This CDR3 has 13 amino acids. J was trimmed by 10 bases and V by 3 bases; bases with no gene match: 2. Germline V CDR1 and CDR2: MGHRA, YSYEKL. Here the CDR3 reads CASSQTGASPLHF. In DNA form, the CDR3 reads TGCGCCAGCAGCCAGACAGGGGCATCACCCCTCCACTTT.

The J gene is TRBJ1-3, the V gene TRBV12-3 or TRBV12-4; no clear D gene. V shed 1 base and J shed 8 bases, with 6 bases lying between them. This CDR3 has 12 amino acids. Written as DNA, the CDR3 is TGTGCCAGCAGTTTAGGTGTAGACACCATATATTTT. This codes for CASSLGVDTIYF.

The J gene is TRBJ1-1, the V gene TRBV4-1; D is uncertain. Germline-derived CDR1 and CDR2 are MGHRA and YSYEKL. The V gene lost 1 base and the J gene lost 3 bases, with 9 bases spanning the gap. The CDR3 has 14 amino acids. The CDR3 sequence is CASSQVYRYTEAFF. In nucleotides, the CDR3 is TGCGCCAGCAGCCAAGTTTACAGATACACTGAAGCTTTCTTT.

This clone was detected once. The chain couples TRBV6-5 to TRBJ1-2; D possibly corresponds to TRBD1 (6 bases). The CDR3 extends over 12 amino acids. Between the trimmed V and J ends, which lost 11 bases and 3 bases, there was a span of 13 bases. CDR1 MNHEY and CDR2 SVGAGI come from the germline V gene. The CDR3 bases are TGTGCCCTATATAACAGGGACTATGGCTACACCTTC. Its translation: CALYNRDYGYTF.

The chain joins TRBV21-1 to TRBJ1-4; the DNA was not compared with TRBD1, the D call given in the table. TRBV21-1 is termed a pseudogene. The CDR3 sequence is 18 residues long. The DNA for the CDR3 is TGTGCCAGCAGCAAAGCGGGGACCGAGGACAGGGATTTTGAAAAACTGTTTTTT. Encoded protein: CASSKAGTEDRDFEKLFF.

V gene TRBV4-1 combines with J gene TRBJ1-5; D call uncertain. Germline CDR1 MGHRA, CDR2 YSYEKL. The CDR3 is 13 residues long. Deletions cut 5 bases from V and 5 bases from J, with 10 bases between. The CDR3 sequence: CASSFTFDQPQHF. The CDR3 nucleotides are TGCGCCAGCAGCTTCACTTTTGATCAGCCCCAGCATTTT.

DNA of the CDR3: TGCGCCAGCAGCCCGATTGAGGGGGTGCTAATTGACACTGAAGCTTTCTTT. Translation: CASSPIEGVLIDTEAFF. This chain joins TRBV4-1 and TRBJ1-1, with a tentative D call TRBD1 (6 bases). Germline CDR1 and CDR2: MGHRA and YSYEKL. The CDR3 totals 17 residues. Between the trimmed V and J ends, which lost 4 bases and 3 bases, there was a span of 21 bases.

J is TRBJ1-2 and V is TRBV3-1 (or the pseudogene TRBV3-2); TRBD1 matches 7 bases. V trimming: 6 bases; J trimming: 2 bases; junction bases outside the gene matches: 9. CDR3 length: 15 amino acids. The V gene's germline CDR1 is LGHDT and CDR2 YNNKEL (reference sequence). The chain's CDR3 is CASSRYATGNYGYTF. The CDR3 DNA reads TGTGCCAGCAGTCGCTACGCGACAGGGAACTATGGCTACACCTTC.

This rearrangement joins TRBV19 to TRBJ1-2; 7 bases are shared with TRBD1. CDR3 length equals 12 residues. Germline V gives CDR1 LNHDA, CDR2 SQIVND (reference sequence). Germline trimming cut 9 bases from V and 4 bases from J; bases unmatched to any gene: 5. CDR3 amino acids: CASATGTYGYTF. As DNA, the CDR3 is TGTGCCAGCGCGACAGGGACCTATGGCTACACCTTC.

J is TRBJ2-3 and V is TRBV5-1; unclear D gene. CDR3 length: 15 residues. V was shortened by 0 bases and J by 3 bases, with 11 bases between the two germline ends. The V gene's germline CDR1 is SGHRS and CDR2 YFSETQ. CDR3 sequence (DNA): TGCGCCAGCAGCTTGGTTGGCAGACAAACAGATACGCAGTATTTT. It yields the protein CASSLVGRQTDTQYF. The variable domain in full, completed from reference TRBV5-1 and TRBJ2-3, reads KAGVTQTPRYLIKTRGQQVTLSCSPISGHRSVSWYQQTPGQGLQFLFEYFSETQRNKGNFPGRFSGRQFSNSRSEMNVSTLELGDSALYLCASSLVGRQTDTQYFGPGTRLTVL.

This clone was detected only a few times. This rearrangement joins TRBV19 to TRBJ2-2, with TRBD2 matching over 10 bases. This CDR3 is 12 amino acids long. Trimming cost V 5 bases and J 16 bases; bases outside gene matches: 7. Germline loops: CDR1 LNHDA, CDR2 SQIVND (reference sequence). CDR3 in DNA: TGTGCCAGTAGTCAGACTAGCGGGCGGGAGTTTTTT. It codes for CASSQTSGREFF. Supplemented by reference TRBV19 and TRBJ2-2, the full variable domain reads DGGITQSPKYLFRKEGQNVTLSCEQNLNHDAMYWYRQDPGQGLRLIYYSQIVNDFQKGDIAEGYSVSREKKESFPLTVTSAQKNPTAFYLCASSQTSGREFFGEGSRLTVL.

This chain uses TRBV3-1 (or the pseudogene TRBV3-2) with TRBJ2-7; 8 nucleotides agree with TRBD1. Germline trimming cut 3 bases from V and 3 bases from J; bases unmatched to any gene: 4. Germline-derived CDR1 and CDR2 are LGHDT and YNNKEL (reference sequence). The CDR3 is 14 amino acids. DNA of the CDR3: TGTGCCAGCAGCCACGGACAGGGTCGCTACGAGCAGTACTTC. Its translation is CASSHGQGRYEQYF.

The CDR3 DNA is TGTGCCAGCAGCTTACGGGTAGCGGGGGGGCTCAATGAGCAGTTCTTC. This codes for CASSLRVAGGLNEQFF. The chain uses TRBV7-2 and TRBJ2-1, with 11 bases lining up with TRBD2. V trimming: 2 bases; J trimming: 6 bases; junction bases outside the gene matches: 6. The CDR3 is made up of 16 amino acids. CDR1 and CDR2 from the germline V gene are SGHTA and FQGNSA.

V gene TRBV19 combines with J gene TRBJ1-4, with 7 bases aligning to TRBD1. This CDR3 comprises 15 residues. Trimming at V came to 3 bases and at J to 7 bases, leaving 8 bases not matched to a gene. Germline loops: CDR1 LNHDA, CDR2 SQIVND (reference sequence). The CDR3 spells CASSMSTGAVEKLFF. For the CDR3, the DNA is TGTGCCAGTAGTATGTCAACAGGGGCGGTTGAAAAACTGTTTTTT.

J is TRBJ1-1 and V is TRBV18; D might be TRBD1 (5 bases). The CDR3 runs to 15 residues. From germline, CDR1 is KGHSH and CDR2 LQKENI. Trimming removed 2 bases at V and 5 bases at J, with 15 bases between. In DNA form, the CDR3 reads TGTGCCAGCTCACCAAGGGGCAGGGCAGAGACTGAAGCTTTCTTT. It codes for CASSPRGRAETEAFF.

The rearrangement uses TRBV30 and TRBJ1-6; TRBD1 might be the D (6 bases). CDR1 and CDR2 from the germline V gene are GTSNPN and SVGIG (reference sequence). V gave up 0 bases and J gave up 13 bases, with 19 bases separating them. The CDR3 spans 15 residues. The CDR3 loop reads CAWSVPGTSSRPLHF. The CDR3 nucleotides read TGTGCCTGGAGTGTGCCCGGGACATCTTCGAGGCCCCTCCACTTT.

This chain connects TRBV29-1 to TRBJ1-2; possibly TRBD1 for D (5 bases). CDR1 and CDR2 (germline): SQVTM, ANQGSEA. This CDR3 is built from 12 residues. Trimming shortened V by 4 bases and J by 2 bases, and 8 bases separated the two germline ends. The DNA of the CDR3 is TGCAGCGTTGGGACACCAAACTATGGCTACACCTTC. It encodes CSVGTPNYGYTF.

The rearrangement joins TRBV3-1 (or the pseudogene TRBV3-2) to TRBJ1-2; D is perhaps TRBD1 (5 bases). Deletions cut 0 bases from V and 5 bases from J, with 10 bases between. The CDR3 length is 14 residues. Looked up from germline, CDR1 is LGHDT and CDR2 is YNNKEL (reference sequence). The CDR3 protein is CASSQDLAGYGYTF. The CDR3 DNA is TGTGCCAGCAGCCAAGATCTGGCAGGGTATGGCTACACCTTC.

The V gene is TRBV5-4, the J gene TRBJ2-3; 12 nucleotides line up with TRBD2. Germline V gene data show CDR1 as SGHNT and CDR2 as YYREEE (reference sequence). The CDR3 runs 17 residues. V was pared by 0 bases and J by 6 bases, with 8 bases of the junction left unmatched. In DNA form, the CDR3 reads TGTGCCAGCAGCTTGGAAAGGCTAGCGGGGGGGCCCGATACGCAGTATTTT. Residues: CASSLERLAGGPDTQYF.

The V call is TRBV5-4, the J call TRBJ1-3; no reliable D call. Per the germline V gene, CDR1 is SGHNT and CDR2 is YYREEE (reference sequence). The V end was cut by 1 base, the J end by 2 bases, with 13 bases between. The CDR3 is 16 amino acids. The CDR3 loop is CASSLWPPFPGNTIYF. The CDR3 DNA follows: TGTGCCAGCAGCTTGTGGCCACCTTTTCCTGGAAACACCATATATTTT. The variable domain in full, with the rest retrieved from reference TRBV5-4 and TRBJ1-3, is ETGVTQSPTHLIKTRGQQVTLRCSSQSGHNTVSWYQQALGQGPQFIFQYYREEENGRGNFPPRFSGLQFPNYSSELNVNALELDDSALYLCASSLWPPFPGNTIYFGEGSWLTVV.

J is TRBJ2-1 and V is TRBV5-1; 9 bases match TRBD2. CDR1 SGHRS and CDR2 YFSETQ come from the germline V gene. J lost 5 bases, V lost 0 bases, and 3 bases had no gene match. The CDR3 consists of 15 residues. The CDR3 protein is CASSLGAGGHNEQFF. CDR3 bases: TGCGCCAGCAGCTTGGGAGCGGGGGGCCACAATGAGCAGTTCTTC.

There are a few counts of this clone. The sample contains more than one DNA sequence encoding this CDR3. The J gene is TRBJ1-1, the V gene TRBV6-5; D not certain. The CDR3 spans 15 residues. Germline lookup yields CDR1 MNHEY and CDR2 SVGAGI. V was trimmed by 0 bases and J by 1 base, leaving 9 bases between them. CDR3 nucleotide sequence: TGTGCCAGCAGTTACTCCGCACGGGGGAACACTGAAGCTTTCTTT. It specifies CASSYSARGNTEAFF.

The genes are TRBV30 and TRBJ2-1, with 12 nucleotides matching TRBD2. Trimming removed 4 bases from V and 6 bases from J; junction bases left unmatched: 7. The CDR3 is made up of 15 amino acids. The germline gives CDR1 GTSNPN, CDR2 SVGIG (reference sequence). The CDR3 protein is CAWTSGLAGSNEQFF. CDR3 nucleotide sequence: TGTGCCTGGACCTCGGGACTAGCGGGTTCCAATGAGCAGTTCTTC.

This clone came up a few times. The chain carries TRBV9 and TRBJ1-6; 8 nucleotides agree with TRBD1. This CDR3 is 12 amino acids long. Looked up from germline, CDR1 is SGDLS and CDR2 is YYNGEE. The trim removed 4 bases at V and 15 bases at J, leaving 6 bases unmatched. As DNA, the CDR3 is TGTGCCAGCAGCACCGAGACAGGGGTCCTCCACTTT. It specifies CASSTETGVLHF.

The J gene is TRBJ2-3, the V gene TRBV2; 9 bases agree with TRBD2. CDR1 is SNHLY and CDR2 is FYNNEI in the germline V gene. Trimming took 11 bases from V and 4 from J; bases not matched to a gene: 13. This CDR3 is 15 amino acids long. The CDR3 sequence is CASTGRGGAADTQYF. The CDR3 DNA is TGTGCCTCCACGGGGCGCGGGGGGGCCGCAGATACGCAGTATTTT.

The gene calls are TRBV7-8 and TRBJ1-1; 10 bases agree with TRBD1. CDR3 size: 15 residues. From germline, CDR1 is SGHVS and CDR2 FQNEAQ. V lost 6 bases to trimming and J lost 5 bases; unmatched junction nucleotides: 9. The CDR3 loop reads CASSQRQGARTEAFF. The CDR3 nucleotides read TGTGCCAGCAGTCAGCGACAGGGGGCGCGGACTGAAGCTTTCTTT.

The J gene is TRBJ2-1, the V gene TRBV2, with 11 positions matching TRBD1. This CDR3 region has 19 residues. Per germline, CDR1 SNHLY and CDR2 FYNNEI. V lost 2 bases to trimming and J lost 4 bases; unmatched junction nucleotides: 13. CDR3: CASSEPPGQGEGAYNEQFF. DNA of the CDR3: TGTGCCAGCAGTGAACCACCGGGACAGGGGGAAGGGGCATACAATGAGCAGTTCTTC.